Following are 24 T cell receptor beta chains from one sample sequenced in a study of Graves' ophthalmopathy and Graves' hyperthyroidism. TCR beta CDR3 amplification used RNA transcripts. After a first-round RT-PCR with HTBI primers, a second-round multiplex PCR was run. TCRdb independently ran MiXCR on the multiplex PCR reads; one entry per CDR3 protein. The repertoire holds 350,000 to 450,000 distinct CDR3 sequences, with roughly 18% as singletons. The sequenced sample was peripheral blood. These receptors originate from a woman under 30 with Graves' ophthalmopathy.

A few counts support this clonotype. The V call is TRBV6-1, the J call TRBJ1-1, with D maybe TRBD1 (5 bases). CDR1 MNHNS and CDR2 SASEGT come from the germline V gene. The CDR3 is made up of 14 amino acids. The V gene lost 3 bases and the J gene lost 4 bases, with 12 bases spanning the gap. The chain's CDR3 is CASSDAGWATEAFF. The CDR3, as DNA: TGTGCCAGCAGTGATGCAGGGTGGGCCACTGAAGCTTTCTTT.

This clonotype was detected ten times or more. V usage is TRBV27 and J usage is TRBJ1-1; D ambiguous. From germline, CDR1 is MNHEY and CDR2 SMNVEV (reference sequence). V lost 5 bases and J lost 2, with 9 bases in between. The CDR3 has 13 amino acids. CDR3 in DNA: TGTGCCAGCAGTAGCAATTTTAACACTGAAGCTTTCTTT. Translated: CASSSNFNTEAFF.

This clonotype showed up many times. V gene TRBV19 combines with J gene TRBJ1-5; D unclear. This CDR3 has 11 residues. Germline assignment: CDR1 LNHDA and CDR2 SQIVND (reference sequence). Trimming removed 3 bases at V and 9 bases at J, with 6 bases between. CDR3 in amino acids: CASSMLGPQHF. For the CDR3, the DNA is TGTGCCAGTAGTATGTTAGGGCCCCAGCATTTT.

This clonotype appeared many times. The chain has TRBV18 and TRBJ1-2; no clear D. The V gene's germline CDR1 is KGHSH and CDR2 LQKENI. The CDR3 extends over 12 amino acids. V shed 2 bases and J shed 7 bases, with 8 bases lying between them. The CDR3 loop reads CASSPLTAGYTF. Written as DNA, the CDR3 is TGTGCCAGCTCACCATTAACAGCTGGCTACACCTTC.

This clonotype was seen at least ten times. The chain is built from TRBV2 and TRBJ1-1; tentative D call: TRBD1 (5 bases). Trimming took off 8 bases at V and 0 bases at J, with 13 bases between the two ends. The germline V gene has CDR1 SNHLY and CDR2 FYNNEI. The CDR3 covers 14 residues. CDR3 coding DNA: TGTGCCAGCGACGGGGGAAGGGTGAACACTGAAGCTTTCTTT. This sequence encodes CASDGGRVNTEAFF.

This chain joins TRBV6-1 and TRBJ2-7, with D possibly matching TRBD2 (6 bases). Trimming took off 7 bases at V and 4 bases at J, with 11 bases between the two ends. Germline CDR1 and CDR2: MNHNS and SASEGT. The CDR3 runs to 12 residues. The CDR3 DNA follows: TGTGCCAGCACTGATGGGGGGTACGAGCAGTACTTC. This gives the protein CASTDGGYEQYF.

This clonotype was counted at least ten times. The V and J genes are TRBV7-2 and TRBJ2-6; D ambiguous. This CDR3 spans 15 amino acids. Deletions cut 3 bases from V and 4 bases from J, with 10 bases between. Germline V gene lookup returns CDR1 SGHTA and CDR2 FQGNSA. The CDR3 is CASSFKPLGANVLTF. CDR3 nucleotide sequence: TGTGCCAGCAGCTTTAAACCTTTAGGGGCCAACGTCCTGACTTTC.

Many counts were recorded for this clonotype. The CDR3 DNA reads as TGTGCCAGCAGCCCCGCAGGGACCAATCAGCCCCAGCATTTT. Its translation is CASSPAGTNQPQHF. V is TRBV28 and J is TRBJ1-5; D perhaps matches TRBD1 (5 bases). Deletions cut 6 bases from V and 3 bases from J, with 12 bases between. CDR3 length: 14 amino acids. Germline loops: CDR1 MDHEN, CDR2 SYDVKM.

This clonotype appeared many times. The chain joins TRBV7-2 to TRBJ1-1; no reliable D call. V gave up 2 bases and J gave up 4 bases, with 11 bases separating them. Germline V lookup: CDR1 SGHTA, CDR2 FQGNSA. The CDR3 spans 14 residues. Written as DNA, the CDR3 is TGTGCCAGCAGCTTACCCCCTCGCGTCACTGAAGCTTTCTTT. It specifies CASSLPPRVTEAFF.

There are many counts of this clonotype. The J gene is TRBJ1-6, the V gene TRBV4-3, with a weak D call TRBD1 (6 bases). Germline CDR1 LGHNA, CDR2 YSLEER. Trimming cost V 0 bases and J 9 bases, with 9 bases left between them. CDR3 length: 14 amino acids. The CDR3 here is CASSQDSGASPLHF. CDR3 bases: TGCGCCAGCAGCCAAGATTCAGGGGCTTCACCCCTCCACTTT.

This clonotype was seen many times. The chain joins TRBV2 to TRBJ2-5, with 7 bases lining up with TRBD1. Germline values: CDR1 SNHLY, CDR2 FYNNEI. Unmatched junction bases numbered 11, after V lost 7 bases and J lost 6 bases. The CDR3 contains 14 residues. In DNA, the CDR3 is TGTGCCAGCATCCCCTGGGGACAGAATAAGACCCAGTACTTC. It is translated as CASIPWGQNKTQYF.

CDR3 nucleotide sequence: TGTGCCAGCAGTTTAGCGCAGCGCTACTACACCTTC. Amino acid sequence: CASSLAQRYYTF. The chain joins TRBV12-3 or TRBV12-4 to TRBJ1-2; D gene uncertain. This CDR3 is built from 12 residues. V lost 0 bases, J lost 10 bases, and 9 bases lay in between.

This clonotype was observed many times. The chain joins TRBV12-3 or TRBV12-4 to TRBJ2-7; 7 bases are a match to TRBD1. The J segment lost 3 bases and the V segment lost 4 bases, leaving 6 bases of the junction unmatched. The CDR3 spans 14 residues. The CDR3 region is CASSSGTVDYEQYF. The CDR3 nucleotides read TGTGCCAGCAGTTCCGGGACAGTAGACTACGAGCAGTACTTC.

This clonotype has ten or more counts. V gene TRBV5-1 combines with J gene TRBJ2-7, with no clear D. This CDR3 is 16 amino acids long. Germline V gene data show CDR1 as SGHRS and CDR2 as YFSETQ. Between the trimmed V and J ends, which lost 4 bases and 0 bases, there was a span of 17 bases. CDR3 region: CASSVGPRAHSYEQYF. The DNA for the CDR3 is TGCGCCAGCAGCGTAGGACCAAGGGCCCACTCCTACGAGCAGTACTTC. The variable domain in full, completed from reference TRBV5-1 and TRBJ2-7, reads KAGVTQTPRYLIKTRGQQVTLSCSPISGHRSVSWYQQTPGQGLQFLFEYFSETQRNKGNFPGRFSGRQFSNSRSEMNVSTLELGDSALYLCASSVGPRAHSYEQYFGPGTRLTVT.

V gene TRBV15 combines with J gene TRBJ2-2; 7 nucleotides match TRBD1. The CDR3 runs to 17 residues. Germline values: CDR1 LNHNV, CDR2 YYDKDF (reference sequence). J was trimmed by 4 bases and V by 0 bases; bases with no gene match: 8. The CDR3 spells CATSRDTRSGGTGELFF. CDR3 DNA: TGTGCCACCAGCAGAGATACACGATCAGGGGGCACCGGGGAGCTGTTTTTT.

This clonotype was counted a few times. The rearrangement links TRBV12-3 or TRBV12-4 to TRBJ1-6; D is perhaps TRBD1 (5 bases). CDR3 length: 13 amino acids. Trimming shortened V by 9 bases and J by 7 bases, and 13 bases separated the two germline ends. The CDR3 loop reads CASLGRTNSPLHF. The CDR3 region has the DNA TGTGCCAGTCTGGGCAGGACAAATTCACCCCTCCACTTT.

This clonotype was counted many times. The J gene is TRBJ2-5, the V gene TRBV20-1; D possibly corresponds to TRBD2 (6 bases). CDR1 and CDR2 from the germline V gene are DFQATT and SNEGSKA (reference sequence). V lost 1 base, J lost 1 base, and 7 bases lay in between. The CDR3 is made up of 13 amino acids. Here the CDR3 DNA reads TGCAGTGCTAGAGGGGACTTCCAAGAGACCCAGTACTTC. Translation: CSARGDFQETQYF.

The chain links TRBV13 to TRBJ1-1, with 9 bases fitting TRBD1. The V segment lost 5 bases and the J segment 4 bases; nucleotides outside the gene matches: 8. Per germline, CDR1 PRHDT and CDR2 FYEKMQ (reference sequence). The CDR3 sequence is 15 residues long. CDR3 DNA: TGTGCCAGCAGCGACGCCGGGACAGGGATCACTGAAGCTTTCTTT. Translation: CASSDAGTGITEAFF.

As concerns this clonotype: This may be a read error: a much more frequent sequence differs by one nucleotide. The CDR3 here is CASSFNWLAGGWETQCF. The DNA of the CDR3 is TGTGCCAGCAGCTTCAACTGGCTAGCGGGGGGCTGGGAGACCCAGTGCTTC. The V call is TRBV11-2, the J call TRBJ2-5; TRBD2 matches at 11 bases. The V gene's germline CDR1 is SGHAT and CDR2 FQNNGV. This CDR3 region has 17 residues.

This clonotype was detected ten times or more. The CDR3 sequence: CASSLGVAFF. The CDR3 bases are TGTGCCAGCAGTTTGGGGGTAGCTTTCTTT. The V and J genes are TRBV12-3 or TRBV12-4 and TRBJ1-1, with D maybe TRBD1 (5 bases). The length of the CDR3 is 10 residues. V was pared by 3 bases and J by 10 bases, with 6 bases between.

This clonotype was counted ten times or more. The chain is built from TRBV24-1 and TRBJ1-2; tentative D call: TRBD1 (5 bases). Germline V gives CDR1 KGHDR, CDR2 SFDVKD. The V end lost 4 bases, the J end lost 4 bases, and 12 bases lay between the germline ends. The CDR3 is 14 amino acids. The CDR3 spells CATSDPGRTYGYTF. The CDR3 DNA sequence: TGTGCCACCAGTGACCCGGGACGGACCTATGGCTACACCTTC.

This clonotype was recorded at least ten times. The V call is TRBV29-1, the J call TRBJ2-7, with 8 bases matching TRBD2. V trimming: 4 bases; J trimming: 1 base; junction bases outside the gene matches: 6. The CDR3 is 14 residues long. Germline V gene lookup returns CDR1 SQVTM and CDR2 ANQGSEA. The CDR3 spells CSVAIAGQSYEQYF. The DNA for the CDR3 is TGCAGCGTTGCCATAGCGGGGCAATCCTACGAGCAGTACTTC.

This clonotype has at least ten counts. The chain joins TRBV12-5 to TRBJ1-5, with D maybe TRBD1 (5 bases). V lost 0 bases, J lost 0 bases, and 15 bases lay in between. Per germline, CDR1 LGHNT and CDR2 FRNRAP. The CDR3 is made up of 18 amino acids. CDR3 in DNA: TGTGCTAGTGGTTTGGTACCCCAAGGACACTATAGCAATCAGCCCCAGCATTTT. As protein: CASGLVPQGHYSNQPQHF.

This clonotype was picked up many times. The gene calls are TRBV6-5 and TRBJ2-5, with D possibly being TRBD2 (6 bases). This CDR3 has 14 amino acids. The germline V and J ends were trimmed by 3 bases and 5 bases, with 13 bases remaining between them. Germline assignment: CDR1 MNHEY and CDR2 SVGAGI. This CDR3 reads CASSYIDAGETQYF. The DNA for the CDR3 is TGTGCCAGCAGTTATATCGATGCGGGGGAGACCCAGTACTTC.